A selection of T cell receptor beta chains follows, all from one sample in a study of shared clonotypes between healthy human individuals. The protocol was immunoSEQ multiplex PCR, while the TCRdb copy is restricted to in-frame clones and leaves out a portion. This sample has about 1.9 million clones, with roughly 93% found just once. Sequenced material: naive CD8+ T cells from PBMCs. Every receptor here comes from a man in his late teens or twenties in good health. Some clones in this sample may be carry-over from other donors' samples. The CDR3 runs from the conserved cysteine through the conserved F or W. Each record gives: clone size, V gene, J gene, D gene, CDR3 DNA, CDR3 protein. A D gene is named only where the DNA matches it firmly. Clone size appears in some rows only: once, few, many, or a class for an expanded clone.

-	TRBV5-1	TRBJ2-7	TRBD1	TGCGCCAGCAGTCAGCGGACAGGGACCTCCTACGAGCAGTACTTC	CASSQRTGTSYEQYF
-	TRBV12-5	TRBJ2-1	-	TGTGCTAGTGGCTCCGCTTCCCCCGCCAATGAGCAGTTCTTC	CASGSASPANEQFF
-	TRBV27	TRBJ1-1	-	TGTGCCAGCAGTTTTGGGGTTATGAACACTGAAGCTTTCTTT	CASSFGVMNTEAFF
-	TRBV7-9	TRBJ1-5	-	TGTGCCAGCAGCTTGTCAGTGGATAGCAATCAGCCCCAGCATTTT	CASSLSVDSNQPQHF
-	TRBV15	TRBJ1-1	-	TGTGCCACCAGCAGAGATTTCGGGGTTGGGAACACTGAAGCTTTCTTT	CATSRDFGVGNTEAFF
few	TRBV6-1	TRBJ1-1	-	TGTGCCAGCAGTGGAGTTGAAGCTTTCTTT	CASSGVEAFF
once	TRBV18	TRBJ2-3	TRBD1	TGTGCCAGCTCACCTTACACAGGGGGCATAGATACGCAGTATTTT	CASSPYTGGIDTQYF
-	TRBV6-5	TRBJ1-1	-	TGTGCCAGCACCCTAGGCGAGGGCAACACTGAAGCTTTCTTT	CASTLGEGNTEAFF
-	TRBV5-4	TRBJ2-7	TRBD2	TGTGCCAGCAGCCCGATAGCGGGAGGGTCCTACGAGCAGTACTTC	CASSPIAGGSYEQYF
-	TRBV4-1	TRBJ2-3	TRBD1	TGCGCCAGCAGCAGACGACAGGGGGAGATCACAGATACGCAGTATTTT	CASSRRQGEITDTQYF
-	TRBV10-3	TRBJ2-7	TRBD1	TGTGCCATCAGTGAGCCGGTACTCGGACAGGGGTTCCACGAGCAGTACTTC	CAISEPVLGQGFHEQYF